This entry lists 24 T cell receptor beta chains sequenced from one sample in a study of T-cell memory formation after mild COVID-19 (TCRdb year 2021). Preparation of the library involved 5' RACE. These reads were obtained on an Illumina NovaSeq 6000. TCRdb took the public reads, trimmed them with fastp at Q25, ran MiXCR for clone calling and kept in-frame beta chains. For every CDR3 protein sequence, its rows merge into one entry that carries the most common genes and DNA. Within this sample are roughly 400,000 distinct CDR3 sequences, with under 20% of them counted one time only. About 22% of the sample goes to the ten largest clones. The sequenced sample was PBMCs or a T cell subset sorted from them (not recorded which). These receptors all stem from a man aged 18 to 30 who had mild COVID-19 (a few samples of this study predate the infection). The sample titles of this study are shuffled in the database, so cell type and time point are left out; the donor was told from shared clones.

The V gene is TRBV4-1, the J gene TRBJ2-2, with D perhaps assigned TRBD1 or TRBD2 (5 bases each). In germline, CDR1 is MGHRA, CDR2 YSYEKL. Trimming took off 4 bases at V and 1 base at J, with 19 bases between the two ends. This CDR3 comprises 18 residues. For the CDR3, the DNA is TGCGCCAGCAGCCTCCTCCTCCTCAGAGGGGTGAACACCGGGGAGCTGTTTTTT. It is translated as CASSLLLLRGVNTGELFF.

This clonotype appeared a few times. The V and J genes are TRBV29-1 and TRBJ2-1; TRBD2 agrees at 11 bases. The germline gives CDR1 SQVTM, CDR2 ANQGSEA. With 6 bases clipped from V and 3 bases from J, the junction kept 4 bases outside the gene matches. The CDR3 is 14 amino acids. Written as DNA, the CDR3 is TGCAGCGTGGATACTAGCGGGGGCTACAATGAGCAGTTCTTC. As protein: CSVDTSGGYNEQFF.

The chain is built from TRBV7-9 and TRBJ2-3; 8 nucleotides match TRBD2. This CDR3 contains 14 residues. Germline loops: CDR1 SEHNR, CDR2 FQNEAQ (reference sequence). With V trimmed by 1 base and J by 7 bases, 4 bases remained unmatched. CDR3 region: CASSLVGGANTQYF. The DNA for the CDR3 is TGTGCCAGCAGCTTAGTCGGGGGGGCAAATACGCAGTATTTT.

The chain recombines TRBV14 with TRBJ2-3; the D call may be TRBD1 or TRBD2 (5 bases each). The CDR3 has 16 residues. Germline V gene lookup returns CDR1 SGHDN and CDR2 FVKESK. Trimming cost V 4 bases and J 2 bases, with 16 bases left between them. Written as DNA, the CDR3 is TGTGCCAGCAGCCCGATGCCGGGACCGTTCACAGATACGCAGTATTTT. Encoded protein: CASSPMPGPFTDTQYF.

Only a few counts were recorded for this clonotype. This chain links TRBV15 with TRBJ2-6; perhaps TRBD2 as D (5 bases). CDR3 length: 22 residues. V lost 0 bases and J 1 base, leaving 25 bases between the germline ends. In germline, CDR1 is LNHNV, CDR2 YYDKDF (reference sequence). The CDR3 protein is CATSRDPPRGVTLRSGANVLTF. CDR3 bases: TGTGCCACCAGCAGAGACCCGCCCCGGGGAGTTACTTTAAGATCTGGGGCCAACGTCCTGACTTTC.

This clonotype was picked up many times. This chain joins TRBV11-2 and TRBJ1-3, with D maybe TRBD1 (5 bases). The CDR3 is 13 amino acids. The V end was cut by 3 bases, the J end by 4 bases, with 7 bases between. Germline lookup yields CDR1 SGHAT and CDR2 FQNNGV. The DNA for the CDR3 is TGTGCCAGCAGCTTTCAGGGAGGAAACACCATATATTTT. This translates into CASSFQGGNTIYF. Full variable domain (missing parts from reference TRBV11-2 and TRBJ1-3): EAGVAQSPRYKIIEKRQSVAFWCNPISGHATLYWYQQILGQGPKLLIQFQNNGVVDDSQLPKDRFSAERLKGVDSTLKIQPAKLEDSAVYLCASSFQGGNTIYFGEGSWLTVV.

This clonotype was detected only a few times. V and J are TRBV12-3 or TRBV12-4 and TRBJ2-3; tentative D call: TRBD2 (5 bases). Trimming cost V 5 bases and J 0 bases, with 21 bases left between them. This CDR3 spans 18 amino acids. The CDR3 reads CASSPGEGSVPSTDTQYF. The CDR3 DNA follows: TGTGCCAGCAGTCCCGGTGAGGGTAGCGTTCCGAGCACAGATACGCAGTATTTT.

This clonotype was observed a handful of times. The chain is built from TRBV19 and TRBJ2-1, with 8 bases matching TRBD2. Germline CDR1 reads LNHDA; CDR2 reads SQIVND (reference sequence). The CDR3 extends over 17 amino acids. The ends lost 4 bases at V and 3 bases at J; junction bases unmatched: 11. The CDR3 region is CASSSPSGGAYYNEQFF. CDR3 nucleotide sequence: TGTGCCAGTAGTAGCCCCAGCGGGGGTGCATACTACAATGAGCAGTTCTTC.

Only one count was recorded for this clonotype. The rearrangement links TRBV4-3 to TRBJ1-3; D possibly corresponds to TRBD1 (5 bases). From germline, CDR1 is LGHNA and CDR2 YSLEER. V gave up 1 base and J gave up 6 bases, with 16 bases separating them. The CDR3 consists of 16 residues. The CDR3 coding sequence is TGCGCCAGCAGCCAAGCGAGCGGGGCGGCTGAAAACACCATATATTTT. Its translation is CASSQASGAAENTIYF.

This clonotype appeared a few times. V is TRBV6-5 and J is TRBJ2-7; 7 nucleotides match TRBD1. CDR1 and CDR2 from the germline V gene are MNHEY and SVGAGI. This CDR3 is 14 amino acids long. After removal of 5 bases from V and 2 bases from J, the junction contained 6 bases not matched to a gene. The CDR3 sequence is CASSRVQGPYEQYF. The CDR3 DNA reads as TGTGCCAGCAGTAGGGTACAGGGGCCCTACGAGCAGTACTTC.

The chain joins TRBV9 to TRBJ2-5, with D perhaps matching TRBD1 or TRBD2 (5 bases each). The CDR3 length is 14 residues. The V gene lost 2 bases and the J gene lost 5 bases, with 13 bases spanning the gap. CDR1 is SGDLS, CDR2 YYNGEE, per germline. The CDR3 spells CASSVRGDRETQYF. CDR3 sequence (DNA): TGTGCCAGCAGCGTGCGAGGGGACCGGGAGACCCAGTACTTC. The entire variable domain, with the rest obtained from reference TRBV9 and TRBJ2-5, is as follows: DSGVTQTPKHLITATGQRVTLRCSPRSGDLSVYWYQQSLDQGLQFLIQYYNGEERAKGNILERFSAQQFPDLHSELNLSSLELGDSALYFCASSVRGDRETQYFGPGTRLLVL.

This chain links TRBV11-2 with TRBJ1-3, with unresolved D. Trimming removed 7 bases at V and 8 bases at J, with 18 bases between. The CDR3 loop spans 14 amino acids. CDR1 and CDR2 (germline): SGHAT, FQNNGV. CDR3 loop: CASIDPDNGHTIYF. CDR3 bases: TGTGCCAGCATCGATCCCGACAATGGGCACACCATATATTTT.

This clonotype was observed a few times. J is TRBJ2-3 and V is TRBV7-9, with TRBD1 matching over 7 bases. V was clipped by 5 bases and J by 2 bases; unmatched bases: 7. The CDR3 loop spans 15 amino acids. Per the germline V gene, CDR1 is SEHNR and CDR2 is FQNEAQ (reference sequence). The CDR3 nucleotides read TGTGCCAGCAGCCCTAGACAGGGCCCCACAGATACGCAGTATTTT. Protein product: CASSPRQGPTDTQYF.

The rearrangement links TRBV18 to TRBJ2-1; D is ambiguous. From germline, CDR1 is KGHSH and CDR2 LQKENI. V lost 2 bases, J lost 8 bases, and 7 bases lay in between. CDR3 length: 12 residues. CDR3 residues: CASSPGFDEQFF. The CDR3 DNA follows: TGTGCCAGCTCACCAGGGTTCGATGAGCAGTTCTTC.

The V call is TRBV9, the J call TRBJ1-2; D gene unclear. Trimming took 3 bases from V and 1 from J, leaving 7 bases between them. Germline-derived CDR1 and CDR2 are SGDLS and YYNGEE. This CDR3 comprises 13 residues. The CDR3 DNA reads as TGTGCCAGCAGCGCCGACAATAACTATGGCTACACCTTC. Translating gives CASSADNNYGYTF. Supplemented by reference TRBV9 and TRBJ1-2, the full variable domain reads DSGVTQTPKHLITATGQRVTLRCSPRSGDLSVYWYQQSLDQGLQFLIQYYNGEERAKGNILERFSAQQFPDLHSELNLSSLELGDSALYFCASSADNNYGYTFGSGTRLTVV.

This clonotype has a handful of counts. V usage is TRBV6-5 and J usage is TRBJ2-7; TRBD1 agrees at 7 bases. Germline CDR1 and CDR2: MNHEY and SVGAGI. The CDR3 totals 13 residues. V lost 4 bases, J lost 3 bases, and 3 bases stayed unmatched. CDR3 in DNA: TGTGCCAGCAGTTCGGGACAGCGCTACGAGCAGTACTTC. This gives the protein CASSSGQRYEQYF.

This clonotype was counted at least ten times. The chain employs TRBV7-2 and TRBJ2-7; TRBD2 matches 11 bases. The germline CDR1 and CDR2 sequences are SGHTA and FQGNSA. Unmatched junction bases numbered 17, after V lost 1 base and J lost 9 bases. There are 18 residues in the CDR3. CDR3 residues: CASSLVLGIGSGGAAQYF. CDR3 coding DNA: TGTGCCAGCAGCTTAGTTCTCGGGATTGGTAGCGGGGGGGCCGCGCAGTACTTC.

The chain is built from TRBV9 and TRBJ2-3; 8 nucleotides match TRBD2. V was clipped by 0 bases and J by 0 bases; unmatched bases: 3. Germline V lookup: CDR1 SGDLS, CDR2 YYNGEE. This CDR3 is 16 amino acids long. DNA for the CDR3: TGTGCCAGCAGCGTAGTTCCGGGGGGGAGCACAGATACGCAGTATTTT. Amino acids: CASSVVPGGSTDTQYF. Looking up the rest from reference TRBV9 and TRBJ2-3 gives the full variable domain: DSGVTQTPKHLITATGQRVTLRCSPRSGDLSVYWYQQSLDQGLQFLIQYYNGEERAKGNILERFSAQQFPDLHSELNLSSLELGDSALYFCASSVVPGGSTDTQYFGPGTRLTVL.

V usage is TRBV4-2 and J usage is TRBJ2-2, with a possible D match to TRBD1 (6 bases). The CDR3 totals 16 residues. Germline values: CDR1 LGHNA, CDR2 YNFKEQ. Trimming removed 0 bases from V and 5 bases from J, with 13 bases in between. CDR3 DNA: TGTGCCAGCAGCCAAGAAGCAGGGGTCCGGACCGGGGAGCTGTTTTTT. It yields the protein CASSQEAGVRTGELFF.

This rearrangement joins TRBV10-3 to TRBJ2-5, with TRBD2 identical over 8 bases. J lost 3 bases, V lost 11 bases, and 11 bases had no gene match. The CDR3 spans 14 residues. CDR1 ENHRY and CDR2 SYGVKD come from the germline V gene. The chain's CDR3 is CAAGPGGGKETQYF. The CDR3 DNA follows: TGTGCCGCTGGTCCCGGGGGGGGGAAAGAGACCCAGTACTTC.

This clonotype has just a few counts. This chain connects TRBV12-3 or TRBV12-4 to TRBJ1-3; D gene ambiguous. The CDR3 contains 12 residues. Trimming left V 4 bases short and J 4 bases short, with 5 bases between. CDR3 in DNA: TGTGCCAGCAGTTCACAGGGAAACACCATATATTTT. This codes for CASSSQGNTIYF.

This clonotype was seen a handful of times. This chain joins TRBV5-5 and TRBJ1-5, with D possibly being TRBD1 (5 bases). Trimming cost V 0 bases and J 6 bases, with 16 bases left between them. Germline CDR1 is SGHKS and CDR2 is YYEKEE (reference sequence). The CDR3 spans 16 residues. CDR3 sequence reads: CASSLELRDWGQPQHF. The CDR3 bases are TGTGCCAGCAGCTTGGAGTTGAGGGACTGGGGTCAGCCCCAGCATTTT. Combining the CDR3 with reference TRBV5-5 and TRBJ1-5 gives the whole variable domain DAGVTQSPTHLIKTRGQQVTLRCSPISGHKSVSWYQQVLGQGPQFIFQYYEKEERGRGNFPDRFSARQFPNYSSELNVNALLLGDSALYLCASSLELRDWGQPQHFGDGTRLSIL.

In its sample, this clonotype was seen a few times. The V gene is TRBV6-5, the J gene TRBJ2-6, with 8 bases lining up with TRBD2. The J segment lost 2 bases and the V segment lost 4 bases, leaving 13 bases of the junction unmatched. The CDR3 contains 19 residues. Germline V gene data show CDR1 as MNHEY and CDR2 as SVGAGI. CDR3 bases: TGTGCCAGCAGTTTTACGGGAGGGGGAACCCCCCCTGGGGCCAACGTCCTGACTTTC. The encoded protein is CASSFTGGGTPPGANVLTF.

This chain links TRBV4-3 with TRBJ2-5; D possibly corresponds to TRBD2 (7 bases). The CDR3 has 18 residues. V dropped 0 bases and J dropped 2 bases, with 19 bases sitting between them. Germline CDR1 LGHNA, CDR2 YSLEER. CDR3 region: CASSQDGGQLSNQETQYF. CDR3 in DNA: TGCGCCAGCAGCCAAGACGGGGGGCAATTGAGCAATCAAGAGACCCAGTACTTC.